This TCR beta chain was obtained from a study of cytomegalovirus exposure and HLA in healthy donors. At the level of the study: When 350 to 400 donors were genotyped, about 80% of them were found to fall in the Caucasian-associated ancestry cluster. Findings and limits, study-wide: Among TCR beta chains, those listed as cytomegalovirus-associated numbered around 160. TRBV6-2, TRBV6-3 and some other V segments were unresolvable in 87-base-pair reads. Reportedly, fewer N-insertions than the approximately 650-donor mean appeared in an Asian-associated ancestry cluster in a later analysis.

Turning to this clone: No antigen is known for it.

Primers: 60 Vbeta forward and 13 Jbeta reverse. Sequenced by immunoSEQ multiplex PCR; TCRdb stores in-frame clones only, minus some. The sample includes 110,000 to 150,000 clones, around 80% of them seen just once. Per the germline V gene, CDR1 is SQVTM and CDR2 is ANQGSEA. The V end lost 1 base, the J end lost 4 bases, and 12 bases lay between the germline ends. The CDR3 runs 14 residues. Source material: PBMCs. The chain couples TRBV29-1 to TRBJ2-3; D is possibly TRBD1 (5 bases). The sequence was collected from a boy younger than 10 in good health and CMV-seronegative. CDR3 DNA: TGCAGCGTTGAAGGGCTTAAAGGGGCAGATACGCAGTATTTT. Translating gives CSVEGLKGADTQYF.